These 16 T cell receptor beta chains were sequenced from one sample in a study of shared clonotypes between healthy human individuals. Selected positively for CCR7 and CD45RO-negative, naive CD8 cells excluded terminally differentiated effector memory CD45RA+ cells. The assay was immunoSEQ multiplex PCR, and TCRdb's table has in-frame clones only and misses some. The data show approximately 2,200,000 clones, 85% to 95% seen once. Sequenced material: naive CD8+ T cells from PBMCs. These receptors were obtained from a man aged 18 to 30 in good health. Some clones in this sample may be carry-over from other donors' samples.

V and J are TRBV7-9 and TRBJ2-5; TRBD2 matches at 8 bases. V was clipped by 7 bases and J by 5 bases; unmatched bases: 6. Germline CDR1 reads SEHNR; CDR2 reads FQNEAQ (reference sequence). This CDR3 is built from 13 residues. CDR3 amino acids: CASTRGGKETQYF. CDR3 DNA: TGTGCCAGCACCCGGGGGGGTAAGGAGACCCAGTACTTC.

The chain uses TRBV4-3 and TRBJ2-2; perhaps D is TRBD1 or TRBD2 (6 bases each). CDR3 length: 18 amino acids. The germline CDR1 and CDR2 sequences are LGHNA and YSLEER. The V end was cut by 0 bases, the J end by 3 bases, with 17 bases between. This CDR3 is CASSQEWRRGAHTGELFF. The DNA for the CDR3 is TGCGCCAGCAGCCAAGAATGGCGGAGGGGGGCGCACACCGGGGAGCTGTTTTTT.

CDR3 in amino acids: CASSLPSRVNPRTDTQYF. The CDR3 nucleotides read TGTGCCAGCAGCTTGCCGTCTCGAGTAAACCCAAGGACAGATACGCAGTATTTT. The chain joins TRBV13 to TRBJ2-3; D gene unclear. The germline V gene encodes CDR1 PRHDT and CDR2 FYEKMQ (reference sequence). With 3 bases removed from V and 3 bases from J, the gap between germline ends came to 22 bases. The CDR3 loop spans 18 amino acids.

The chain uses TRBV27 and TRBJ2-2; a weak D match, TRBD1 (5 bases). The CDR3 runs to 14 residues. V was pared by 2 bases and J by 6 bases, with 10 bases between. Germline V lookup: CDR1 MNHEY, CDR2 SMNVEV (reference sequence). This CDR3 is CASSLQGDSGELFF. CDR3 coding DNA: TGTGCCAGCAGTTTACAAGGGGATTCCGGGGAGCTGTTTTTT.

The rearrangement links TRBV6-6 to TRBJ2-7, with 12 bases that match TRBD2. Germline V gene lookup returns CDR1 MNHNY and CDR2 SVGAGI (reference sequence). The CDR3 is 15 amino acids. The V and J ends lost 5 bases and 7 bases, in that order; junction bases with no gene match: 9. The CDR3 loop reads CASSPRLAGGMEQYF. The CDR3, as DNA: TGTGCCAGCAGTCCCAGGCTAGCGGGAGGGATGGAGCAGTACTTC.

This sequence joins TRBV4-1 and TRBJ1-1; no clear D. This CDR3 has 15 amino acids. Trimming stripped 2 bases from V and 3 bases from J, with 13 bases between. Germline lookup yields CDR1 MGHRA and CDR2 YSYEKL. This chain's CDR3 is CASSQTISRHTEAFF. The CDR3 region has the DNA TGCGCCAGCAGCCAAACGATTTCCAGACACACTGAAGCTTTCTTT.

CDR3 sequence: CATRPGPNYGYTF. The DNA of the CDR3 is TGTGCCACCAGACCGGGACCAAACTATGGCTACACCTTC. This chain connects TRBV15 to TRBJ1-2; D may be TRBD1 (5 bases). Trimming left V 6 bases short and J 2 bases short, with 10 bases between. The CDR3 contains 13 residues. Germline CDR1 and CDR2: LNHNV and YYDKDF (reference sequence).

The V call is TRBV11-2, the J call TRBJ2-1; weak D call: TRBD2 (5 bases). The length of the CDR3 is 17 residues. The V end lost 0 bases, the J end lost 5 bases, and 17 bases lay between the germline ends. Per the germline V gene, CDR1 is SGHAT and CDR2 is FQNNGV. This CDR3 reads CASSLERVRGMNNEQFF. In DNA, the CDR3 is TGTGCCAGCAGCTTAGAGAGGGTTCGGGGAATGAACAATGAGCAGTTCTTC.

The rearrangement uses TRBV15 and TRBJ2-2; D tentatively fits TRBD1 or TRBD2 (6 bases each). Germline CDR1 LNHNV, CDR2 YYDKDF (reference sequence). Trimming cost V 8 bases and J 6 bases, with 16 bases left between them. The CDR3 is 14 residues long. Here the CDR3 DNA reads TGTGCCACCGGTACCGATCGGGGGCCCGGGGAGCTGTTTTTT. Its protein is CATGTDRGPGELFF.

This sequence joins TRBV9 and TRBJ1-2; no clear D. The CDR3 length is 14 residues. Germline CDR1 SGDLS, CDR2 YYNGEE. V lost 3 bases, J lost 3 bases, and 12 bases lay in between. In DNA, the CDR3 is TGTGCCAGCAGCGCCCTAGGACCCCACTATGGCTACACCTTC. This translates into CASSALGPHYGYTF.

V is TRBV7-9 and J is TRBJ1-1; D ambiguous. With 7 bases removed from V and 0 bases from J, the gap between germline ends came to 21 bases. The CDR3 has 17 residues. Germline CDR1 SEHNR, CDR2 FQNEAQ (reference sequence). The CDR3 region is CASTSRGIGDLNTEAFF. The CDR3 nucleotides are TGTGCCAGCACCTCCCGGGGAATCGGGGATTTGAACACTGAAGCTTTCTTT.

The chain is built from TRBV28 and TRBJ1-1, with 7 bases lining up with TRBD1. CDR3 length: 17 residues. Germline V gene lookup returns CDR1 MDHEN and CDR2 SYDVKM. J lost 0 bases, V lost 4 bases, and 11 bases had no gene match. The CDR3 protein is CASSWGVTGLMNTEAFF. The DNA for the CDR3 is TGTGCCAGCAGTTGGGGGGTGACAGGGTTGATGAACACTGAAGCTTTCTTT.

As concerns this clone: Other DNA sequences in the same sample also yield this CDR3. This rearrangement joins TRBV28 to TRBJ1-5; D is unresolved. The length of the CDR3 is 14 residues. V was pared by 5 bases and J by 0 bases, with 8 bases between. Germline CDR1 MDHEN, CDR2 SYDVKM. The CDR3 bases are TGTGCCAGCAGTCGGGGATATAGCAATCAGCCCCAGCATTTT. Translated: CASSRGYSNQPQHF.

The CDR3, as DNA: TGTGCCAGCAGTTTAAATGGGGCTAGCGGGAAGGGCCACCCAAACAATGAGCAGTTCTTC. Amino acid sequence: CASSLNGASGKGHPNNEQFF. This chain links TRBV28 with TRBJ2-1, with TRBD2 matching 9 bases. The CDR3 is made up of 20 amino acids. Germline CDR1 and CDR2: MDHEN and SYDVKM. V shed 2 bases and J 5 bases; nucleotides not matched to a gene: 19.

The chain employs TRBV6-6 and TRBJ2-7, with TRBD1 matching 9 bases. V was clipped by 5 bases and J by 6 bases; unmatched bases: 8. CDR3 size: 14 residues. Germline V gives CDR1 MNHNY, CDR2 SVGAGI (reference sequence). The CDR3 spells CASSGGDRAGEQYF. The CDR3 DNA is TGTGCCAGCAGTGGTGGGGACAGGGCTGGCGAGCAGTACTTC.

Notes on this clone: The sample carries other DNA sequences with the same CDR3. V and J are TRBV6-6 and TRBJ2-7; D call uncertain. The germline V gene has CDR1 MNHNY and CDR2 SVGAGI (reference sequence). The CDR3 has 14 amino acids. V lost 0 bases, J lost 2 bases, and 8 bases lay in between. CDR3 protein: CASSYSGSTYEQYF. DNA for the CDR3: TGTGCCAGCAGTTACTCCGGCAGTACCTACGAGCAGTACTTC.